Below are 24 T cell receptor beta chains sequenced from a single sample in a study of blood T cell repertoires in COVID-19. Method: immunoSEQ multiplex PCR; TCRdb's copy keeps in-frame clones and lacks some. This sample has 170,000 or so clones, with roughly nine tenths found just once. Sequenced sample: peripheral blood. The receptors were sampled from a man aged 50 or older with acute or convalescent COVID-19.

The chain links TRBV9 to TRBJ1-2; 10 positions match TRBD1. Germline loops: CDR1 SGDLS, CDR2 YYNGEE. The ends lost 0 bases at V and 4 bases at J; junction bases unmatched: 3. The CDR3 is 15 amino acids. For the CDR3, the DNA is TGTGCCAGCAGCGTAGCCGGGACAGGGGCCTATGGCTACACCTTC. Amino acids: CASSVAGTGAYGYTF.

V and J are TRBV29-1 and TRBJ2-7; weak D call: TRBD1 (5 bases). From germline, CDR1 is SQVTM and CDR2 ANQGSEA. The CDR3 extends over 14 amino acids. The V and J ends lost 4 bases and 3 bases respectively, with 16 bases between them. CDR3 in amino acids: CSVGGGASYYEQYF. The DNA for the CDR3 is TGCAGCGTTGGGGGTGGGGCGAGTTACTACGAGCAGTACTTC.

The chain joins TRBV11-2 to TRBJ2-5, with a weak D call TRBD1 (5 bases). V was clipped by 3 bases and J by 3 bases, with 8 bases between them. CDR3 length: 13 residues. Germline V lookup: CDR1 SGHAT, CDR2 FQNNGV. CDR3 sequence: CASSLGREETQYF. In nucleotides, the CDR3 is TGTGCCAGCAGCTTGGGCAGGGAAGAGACCCAGTACTTC.

V and J are TRBV5-1 and TRBJ2-3, with TRBD2 identical over 8 bases. The CDR3 has 16 residues. V was pared by 1 base and J by 3 bases, with 7 bases of the junction left unmatched. CDR1 SGHRS and CDR2 YFSETQ come from the germline V gene. CDR3 sequence: CASSLLAGGVTDTQYF. The CDR3 DNA sequence: TGCGCCAGCAGCTTGTTGGCGGGAGGTGTGACAGATACGCAGTATTTT.

The gene calls are TRBV27 and TRBJ2-5, with D possibly being TRBD1 (5 bases). CDR3 length: 13 amino acids. Per germline, CDR1 MNHEY and CDR2 SMNVEV (reference sequence). V was clipped by 3 bases and J by 5 bases, with 10 bases between them. CDR3 region: CASSLQGDETQYF. The CDR3 DNA reads TGTGCCAGCAGTTTGCAGGGTGACGAGACCCAGTACTTC.

The chain recombines TRBV19 with TRBJ2-3; weak D call: TRBD1 (6 bases). This CDR3 is 15 amino acids long. With 6 bases removed from V and 2 bases from J, the gap between germline ends came to 15 bases. The germline gives CDR1 LNHDA, CDR2 SQIVND (reference sequence). The CDR3 here is CASSTRGGYTDTQYF. CDR3 nucleotides: TGTGCCAGTAGCACACGAGGGGGATACACAGATACGCAGTATTTT. Combining the CDR3 with reference TRBV19 and TRBJ2-3 gives the whole variable domain DGGITQSPKYLFRKEGQNVTLSCEQNLNHDAMYWYRQDPGQGLRLIYYSQIVNDFQKGDIAEGYSVSREKKESFPLTVTSAQKNPTAFYLCASSTRGGYTDTQYFGPGTRLTVL.

Only one count was recorded for this clone. CDR3 sequence (DNA): TGCAGCGTTGAACTCCGGACTAGCGGGACCGCCTCTGGGGCCAACGTCCTGACTTTC. Protein product: CSVELRTSGTASGANVLTF. This chain uses TRBV29-1 with TRBJ2-6, with 12 bases that match TRBD2. The germline CDR1 and CDR2 sequences are SQVTM and ANQGSEA. CDR3 length equals 19 residues. V was clipped by 2 bases and J by 0 bases; unmatched bases: 8.

The rearrangement links TRBV7-2 to TRBJ2-2; a possible D gene is TRBD2 (6 bases). V was trimmed by 7 bases and J by 6 bases, leaving 15 bases between them. Germline V gene data show CDR1 as SGHTA and CDR2 as FQGNSA. This CDR3 contains 14 residues. For the CDR3, the DNA is TGTGCCAGCAACGGGGAGGCGATCCCCGGGGAGCTGTTTTTT. Its translation: CASNGEAIPGELFF.

This chain links TRBV5-4 with TRBJ2-2; 7 bases are shared with TRBD2. The germline gives CDR1 SGHNT, CDR2 YYREEE (reference sequence). The CDR3 spans 16 residues. V dropped 6 bases and J dropped 5; count of bases not matched to a gene: 13. For the CDR3, the DNA is TGTGCCAGCAACAATTTTGGGAGGGGAAGGACCGGGGAGCTGTTTTTT. Its protein is CASNNFGRGRTGELFF.

V usage is TRBV27 and J usage is TRBJ1-3, with a possible D match to TRBD1 (6 bases). V was clipped by 6 bases and J by 4 bases, with 16 bases between them. There are 15 residues in the CDR3. CDR1 is MNHEY, CDR2 SMNVEV, per germline (reference sequence). CDR3 sequence (DNA): TGTGCCAGCAGCCCCAGGGGACAAAAGGGAAACACCATATATTTT. Protein: CASSPRGQKGNTIYF.

The chain employs TRBV6-1 and TRBJ2-7; 14 nucleotides align to TRBD2. The CDR3 length is 15 residues. V lost 5 bases and J lost 6; bases outside the gene matches: 6. In germline, CDR1 is MNHNS, CDR2 SASEGT. Written as DNA, the CDR3 is TGTGCCAGCAGTTTGGGACTAGCGGGAGCCCTCGAGCAGTACTTC. Translation: CASSLGLAGALEQYF.

The chain carries TRBV7-8 and TRBJ1-2; D perhaps matches TRBD1 (6 bases). The CDR3 runs 15 residues. CDR1 SGHVS and CDR2 FQNEAQ come from the germline V gene. Trimming removed 0 bases from V and 5 bases from J, with 13 bases in between. The CDR3 nucleotides read TGTGCCAGCAGCTTAGCAGCTCGAGGGGGTTATGGCTACACCTTC. Translated, it gives CASSLAARGGYGYTF.

V usage is TRBV19 and J usage is TRBJ2-1; D may be TRBD1 (5 bases). This CDR3 is 18 amino acids long. V lost 1 base and J 0 bases, leaving 16 bases between the germline ends. Germline CDR1 reads LNHDA; CDR2 reads SQIVND (reference sequence). The CDR3 nucleotides are TGTGCCAGTAGTATAGCTTCCACAGGTTCTCGCTCCTACAATGAGCAGTTCTTC. Protein sequence: CASSIASTGSRSYNEQFF.

V is TRBV6-1 and J is TRBJ2-7; D uncertain. Germline loops: CDR1 MNHNS, CDR2 SASEGT. The CDR3 sequence is 11 residues long. The CDR3 DNA is TGTGCCAGCAGCGGTCGCTCAGGCGATATCGTC. As protein: CASSGRSGDIV.

V and J are TRBV6-5 and TRBJ2-7; D remains ambiguous. The germline CDR1 and CDR2 sequences are MNHEY and SVGAGI. The CDR3 is made up of 15 amino acids. V dropped 1 base and J dropped 3 bases, with 13 bases sitting between them. The CDR3 bases are TGTGCCAGCAGTTACTTTCGGGTTGGCGGCTACGAGCAGTACTTC. It specifies CASSYFRVGGYEQYF.

The gene calls are TRBV19 and TRBJ2-5; 11 bases are shared with TRBD1. The CDR3 sequence is 14 residues long. CDR1 and CDR2 (germline): LNHDA, SQIVND (reference sequence). V gave up 7 bases and J gave up 5 bases; unmatched junction bases: 6. The CDR3 reads CASNPGQGVETQYF. The CDR3, as DNA: TGTGCCAGTAACCCGGGACAGGGGGTTGAGACCCAGTACTTC.

This chain joins TRBV14 and TRBJ2-7, with D maybe TRBD1 (5 bases). This CDR3 has 14 amino acids. CDR1 is SGHDN, CDR2 FVKESK, per germline. The V and J ends lost 1 base and 10 bases respectively, with 17 bases between them. The CDR3 here is CASSQGGSPMSQYF. The CDR3 DNA is TGTGCCAGCAGCCAAGGGGGCAGCCCCATGTCTCAGTACTTC. Filled out from reference TRBV14 and TRBJ2-7, the complete variable domain reads EAGVTQFPSHSVIEKGQTVTLRCDPISGHDNLYWYRRVMGKEIKFLLHFVKESKQDESGMPNNRFLAERTGGTYSTLKVQPAELEDSGVYFCASSQGGSPMSQYFGPGTRLTVT.

In this sample, this clone turned up a few times. The chain joins TRBV4-2 to TRBJ2-7; 8 nucleotides align to TRBD1. The CDR3 runs to 14 residues. J was trimmed by 0 bases and V by 4 bases; bases with no gene match: 2. Germline V gene lookup returns CDR1 LGHNA and CDR2 YNFKEQ. For the CDR3, the DNA is TGTGCCAGCAGCCCCGGACAGGGCTCCTACGAGCAGTACGTC. Translating gives CASSPGQGSYEQYV.

The CDR3 loop reads CASSIRGGPNTGELFF. The DNA for the CDR3 is TGTGCCAGCAGCATTCGGGGAGGTCCGAACACCGGGGAGCTGTTTTTT. The rearrangement joins TRBV11-2 to TRBJ2-2; maybe TRBD2 (6 bases). The germline V gene encodes CDR1 SGHAT and CDR2 FQNNGV. The ends were cut back, 5 bases at V and 0 bases at J, with 13 bases in the middle. The CDR3 runs to 16 residues. Combining the CDR3 with reference TRBV11-2 and TRBJ2-2 gives the whole variable domain EAGVAQSPRYKIIEKRQSVAFWCNPISGHATLYWYQQILGQGPKLLIQFQNNGVVDDSQLPKDRFSAERLKGVDSTLKIQPAKLEDSAVYLCASSIRGGPNTGELFFGEGSRLTVL.

The chain combines TRBV9 with TRBJ1-1; possibly TRBD1 for D (5 bases). V was trimmed by 3 bases and J by 2 bases, leaving 8 bases between them. The CDR3 has 13 amino acids. CDR1 SGDLS and CDR2 YYNGEE come from the germline V gene. The CDR3 is CASSDGANTEAFF. As DNA, the CDR3 is TGTGCCAGCAGCGATGGGGCAAACACTGAAGCTTTCTTT.

The rearrangement links TRBV5-1 to TRBJ2-6, with D possibly matching TRBD2 (5 bases). V was trimmed by 4 bases and J by 3 bases, leaving 11 bases between them. Germline V lookup: CDR1 SGHRS, CDR2 YFSETQ. The CDR3 covers 15 residues. Here the CDR3 DNA reads TGCGCCAGCAGCCCTCCCGGGATTGGGGCCAACGTCCTGACTTTC. Its protein product is CASSPPGIGANVLTF. The complete variable domain, with remaining parts taken from reference TRBV5-1 and TRBJ2-6, reads KAGVTQTPRYLIKTRGQQVTLSCSPISGHRSVSWYQQTPGQGLQFLFEYFSETQRNKGNFPGRFSGRQFSNSRSEMNVSTLELGDSALYLCASSPPGIGANVLTFGAGSRLTVL.

J is TRBJ2-1 and V is TRBV28; 8 nucleotides agree with TRBD1. V shed 9 bases, J shed 8 bases, and the junction held 6 bases outside the gene matches. The length of the CDR3 is 12 residues. Germline V gene data show CDR1 as MDHEN and CDR2 as SYDVKM. In DNA form, the CDR3 reads TGTGCCAGTCTGGACAGGGAGGATGAGCAGTTCTTC. This translates into CASLDREDEQFF.

The chain joins TRBV10-3 to TRBJ1-2; D is possibly TRBD1 (5 bases). Germline CDR1 is ENHRY and CDR2 is SYGVKD. Trimming stripped 7 bases from V and 5 bases from J, with 20 bases between. The CDR3 has 15 residues. The CDR3 DNA sequence: TGTGCCATCACGGGGTTCACCCCGGAGGGGTATGGCTACACCTTC. This translates into CAITGFTPEGYGYTF.

This chain links TRBV28 with TRBJ1-6; 7 bases are shared with TRBD1. The CDR3 sequence is 14 residues long. Unmatched junction bases numbered 13, after V lost 6 bases and J lost 14 bases. CDR1 and CDR2 (germline): MDHEN, SYDVKM. CDR3 nucleotides: TGTGCCAGCAGAGGGACAGCCCAAAGGGTAGCCCTCCACTTT. Its protein product is CASRGTAQRVALHF.